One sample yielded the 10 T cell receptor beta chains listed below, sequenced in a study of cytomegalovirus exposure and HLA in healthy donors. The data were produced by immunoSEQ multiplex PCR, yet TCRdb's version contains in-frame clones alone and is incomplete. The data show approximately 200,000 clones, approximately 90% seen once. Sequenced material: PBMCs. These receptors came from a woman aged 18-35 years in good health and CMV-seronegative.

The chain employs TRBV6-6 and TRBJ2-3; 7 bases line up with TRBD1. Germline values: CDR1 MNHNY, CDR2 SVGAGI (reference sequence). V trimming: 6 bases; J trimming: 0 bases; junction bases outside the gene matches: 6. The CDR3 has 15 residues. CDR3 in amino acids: CASSPRDRSTDTQYF. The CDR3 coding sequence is TGTGCCAGCAGCCCCCGGGACAGAAGCACAGATACGCAGTATTTT.

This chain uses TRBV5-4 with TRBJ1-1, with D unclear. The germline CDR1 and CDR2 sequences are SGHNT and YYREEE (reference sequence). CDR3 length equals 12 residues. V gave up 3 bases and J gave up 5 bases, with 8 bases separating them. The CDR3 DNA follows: TGTGCCAGCAGCTATTCGAGAACTGAAGCTTTCTTT. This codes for CASSYSRTEAFF.

In DNA, the CDR3 is TGTGCCAGCAGCCTAACAGGGGGTGCCTCCTACGAGCAGTACTTC. It encodes CASSLTGGASYEQYF. V and J are TRBV27 and TRBJ2-7, with 8 bases matching TRBD1. The germline V gene has CDR1 MNHEY and CDR2 SMNVEV (reference sequence). V was clipped by 6 bases and J by 0 bases; unmatched bases: 7. The CDR3 is made up of 15 amino acids.

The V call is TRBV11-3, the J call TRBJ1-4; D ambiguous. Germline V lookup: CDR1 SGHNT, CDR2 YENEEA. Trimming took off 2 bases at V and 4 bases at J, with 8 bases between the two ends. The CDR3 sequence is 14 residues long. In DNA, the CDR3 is TGTGCCAGCAGCTTACGAGGTCGTAATGAAAAACTGTTTTTT. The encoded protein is CASSLRGRNEKLFF.

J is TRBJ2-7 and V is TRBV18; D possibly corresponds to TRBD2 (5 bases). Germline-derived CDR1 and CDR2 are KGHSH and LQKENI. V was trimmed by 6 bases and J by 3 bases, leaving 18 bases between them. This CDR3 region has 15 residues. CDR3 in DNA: TGTGCCAGCTCGACGACGGGGTCTCGGGGCTACGAGCAGTACTTC. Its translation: CASSTTGSRGYEQYF.

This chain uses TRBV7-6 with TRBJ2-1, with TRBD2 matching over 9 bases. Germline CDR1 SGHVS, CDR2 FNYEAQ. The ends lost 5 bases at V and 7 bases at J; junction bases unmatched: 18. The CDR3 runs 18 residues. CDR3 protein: CASSLTVGSSGIGNEQFF. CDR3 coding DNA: TGTGCCAGCAGCCTTACGGTTGGGTCTAGCGGGATTGGTAATGAGCAGTTCTTC.

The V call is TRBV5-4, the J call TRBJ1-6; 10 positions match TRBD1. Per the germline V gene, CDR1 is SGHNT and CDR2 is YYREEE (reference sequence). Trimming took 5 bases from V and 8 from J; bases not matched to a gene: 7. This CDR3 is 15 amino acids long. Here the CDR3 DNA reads TGTGCCAGCAGTTCGGGACAGGGGAACTATTCACCCCTCCACTTT. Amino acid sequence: CASSSGQGNYSPLHF. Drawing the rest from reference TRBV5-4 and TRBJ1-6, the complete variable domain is ETGVTQSPTHLIKTRGQQVTLRCSSQSGHNTVSWYQQALGQGPQFIFQYYREEENGRGNFPPRFSGLQFPNYSSELNVNALELDDSALYLCASSSGQGNYSPLHFGNGTRLTVT.

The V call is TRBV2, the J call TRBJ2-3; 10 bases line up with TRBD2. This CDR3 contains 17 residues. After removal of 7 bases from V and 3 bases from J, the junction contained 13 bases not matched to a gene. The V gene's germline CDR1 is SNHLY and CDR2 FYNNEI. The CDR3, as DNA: TGTGCCAGCACCAGTAGGCTAGCGGGAGTAGGTACAGATACGCAGTATTTT. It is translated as CASTSRLAGVGTDTQYF.

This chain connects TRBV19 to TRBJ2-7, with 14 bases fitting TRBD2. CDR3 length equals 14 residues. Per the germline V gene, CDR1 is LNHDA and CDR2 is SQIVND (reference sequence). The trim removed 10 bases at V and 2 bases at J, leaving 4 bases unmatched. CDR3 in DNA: TGTGCCACAGGACTAGCGGGAGGTCCCTACGAGCAGTACTTC. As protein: CATGLAGGPYEQYF.

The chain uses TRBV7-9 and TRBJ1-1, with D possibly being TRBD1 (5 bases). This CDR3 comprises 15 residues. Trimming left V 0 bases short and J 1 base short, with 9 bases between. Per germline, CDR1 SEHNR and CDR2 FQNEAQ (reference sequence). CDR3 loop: CASSLAVGGNTEAFF. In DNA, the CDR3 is TGTGCCAGCAGCTTAGCGGTGGGGGGGAACACTGAAGCTTTCTTT.